The following is a TCR beta chain sequence with its context. The entry originates in a study of tumor-infiltrating lymphocytes in primary liver carcinoma. Constant-region priming of 500 to 550 ng total RNA yielded TCR beta cDNA. It was through three nested multiplex PCR rounds of slightly modified ARM-PCR that TCR beta libraries arose. The opening two PCR rounds, around 11 cycles each, paired TRBV1-TRBV30 forward primers with a C-beta reverse primer. TCRdb ran MiXCR on the multiplex PCR reads and lists one entry per CDR3 protein. This table holds roughly 86,000 distinct CDR3 sequences, about 70% found once. For each extraction, RNA and DNA were obtained together from around 20-30 mg of unsorted bulk tissue. The cohort consisted of patients whose primary liver carcinoma was surgically resected. The CDR3 is 11 amino acids. CDR1 and CDR2 (germline): SQVTM, ANQGSEA.

The sequenced sample was tumor-adjacent normal liver tissue. V usage is TRBV29-1 and J usage is TRBJ2-1, with 8 bases aligning to TRBD1. With the DNA end fitting TRBJ2-7 better, the J assignment may be wrong. The source of this sequence is a man aged 35 to 55 with primary liver carcinoma and hepatitis B virus infection. CDR3 amino acids: CSALTGGQQYF. As DNA, the CDR3 is TGCAGCGCCCTCACAGGGGGTCAGCAGTACTTC.